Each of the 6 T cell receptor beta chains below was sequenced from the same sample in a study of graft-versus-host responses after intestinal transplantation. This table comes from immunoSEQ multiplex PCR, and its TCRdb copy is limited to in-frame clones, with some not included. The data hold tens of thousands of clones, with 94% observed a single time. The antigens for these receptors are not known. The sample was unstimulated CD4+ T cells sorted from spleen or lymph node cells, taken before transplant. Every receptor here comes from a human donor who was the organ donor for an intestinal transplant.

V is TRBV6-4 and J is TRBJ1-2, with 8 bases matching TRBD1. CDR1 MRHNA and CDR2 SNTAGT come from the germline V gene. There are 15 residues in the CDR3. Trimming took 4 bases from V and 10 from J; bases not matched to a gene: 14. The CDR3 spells CASSVQGATFSTYTF. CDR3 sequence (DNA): TGTGCCAGCAGTGTGCAGGGGGCAACTTTTTCTACCTACACCTTC.

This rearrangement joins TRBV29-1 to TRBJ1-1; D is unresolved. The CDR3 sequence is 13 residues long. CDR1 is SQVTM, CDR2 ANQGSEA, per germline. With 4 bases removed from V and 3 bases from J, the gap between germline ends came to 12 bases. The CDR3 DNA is TGCAGCGTTGGCTATTCCTGGCACACTGAAGCTTTCTTT. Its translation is CSVGYSWHTEAFF.

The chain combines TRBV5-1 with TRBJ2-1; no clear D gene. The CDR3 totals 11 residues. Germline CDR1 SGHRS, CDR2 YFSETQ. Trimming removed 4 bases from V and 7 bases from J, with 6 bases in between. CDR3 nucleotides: TGCGCCAGCAGCAGGGCTAATGAGCAGTTCTTC. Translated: CASSRANEQFF.

CDR3 sequence (DNA): TGCGCCAGCAGTATTAATGGGGGAAACACCATATATTTT. It yields the protein CASSINGGNTIYF. The V and J genes are TRBV5-1 and TRBJ1-3; no definite D call. CDR1 is SGHRS and CDR2 is YFSETQ in the germline V gene. The CDR3 is made up of 13 amino acids. V lost 5 bases and J 4 bases, leaving 10 bases between the germline ends.

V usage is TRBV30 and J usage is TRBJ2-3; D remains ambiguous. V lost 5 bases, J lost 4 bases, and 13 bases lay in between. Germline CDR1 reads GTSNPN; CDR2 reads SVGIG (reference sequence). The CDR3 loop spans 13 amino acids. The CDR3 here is CAWVTIGPDTQYF. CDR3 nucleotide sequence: TGTGCCTGGGTTACGATTGGGCCAGATACGCAGTATTTT.

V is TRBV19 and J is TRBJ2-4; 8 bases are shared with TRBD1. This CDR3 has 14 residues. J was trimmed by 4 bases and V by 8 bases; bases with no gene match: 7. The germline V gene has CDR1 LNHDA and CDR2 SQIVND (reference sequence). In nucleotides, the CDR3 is TGTGCCAGTGGGCCGGGACAGGTAAAAAACATTCAGTACTTC. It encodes CASGPGQVKNIQYF.